The table lists the clone carrying this TCR beta chain with a count of one. Its antigen is not known. The data originate from a study of CD8+ T cells in alopecia areata. Study-wide findings and caveats: TCRs were shared less clearly across patients than in mice, possibly for HLA-related reasons. A large proportion of expanded lesional clones were detected persisting in scalp and blood during tofacitinib.

Germline loops: CDR1 SEHNR, CDR2 FQNEAQ (reference sequence). This CDR3 is built from 13 residues. V was cut by 8 bases and J by 5 bases, with 12 bases left in between. Once RNA had been extracted, it was reverse transcribed into cDNA to act as the sequencing template. The protocol was immunoSEQ multiplex PCR, while the TCRdb copy is restricted to in-frame clones and leaves out a portion. The sample records 85,000 to 110,000 clones, around 84% being singletons. Treatment denoted: oral pan-JAK inhibitor, 5-10 mg twice daily. The material sequenced was CD8+ T cells sorted from blood, taken between weeks 30 and 35, from a patient treated with tofacitinib. This sequence joins TRBV7-9 and TRBJ2-2; no reliable D call. The TCR originated in a human donor with alopecia areata. CDR3 DNA: TGTGCCAGCGGGATAGATGAGACCGGGGAGCTGTTTTTT. It encodes CASGIDETGELFF.